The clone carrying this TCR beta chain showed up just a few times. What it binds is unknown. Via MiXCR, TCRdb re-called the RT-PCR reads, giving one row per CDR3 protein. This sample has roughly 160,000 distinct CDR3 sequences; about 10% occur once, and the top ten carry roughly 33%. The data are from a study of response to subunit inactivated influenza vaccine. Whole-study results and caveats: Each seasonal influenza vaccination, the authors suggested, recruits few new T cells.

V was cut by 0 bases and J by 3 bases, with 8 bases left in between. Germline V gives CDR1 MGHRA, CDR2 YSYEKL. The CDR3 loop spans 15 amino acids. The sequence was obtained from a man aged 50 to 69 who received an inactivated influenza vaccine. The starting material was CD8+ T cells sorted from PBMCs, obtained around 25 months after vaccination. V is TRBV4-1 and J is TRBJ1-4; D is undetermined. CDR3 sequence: CASSQERQPNEKLFF. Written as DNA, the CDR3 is TGCGCCAGCAGCCAAGAACGGCAGCCTAATGAAAAACTGTTTTTT.